This T cell receptor beta chain was identified during a study of cytomegalovirus exposure and HLA in healthy donors. Findings and limits, study-wide: Cytomegalovirus status was reportedly diagnosed by the classifier with high sensitivity and specificity. Earlier findings revealed that most TCR beta V segments proved productive either about 90% or about 30% of the time. V segments that were indistinguishable, TRBV6-2 and TRBV6-3 among them, were omitted from analysis. Specificity of a few CMV-associated chains for CMV antigens was verified in vitro.

This clone was seen a few times. Antigen specificity is unknown. CDR1 is MNHNS, CDR2 SASEGT, per germline. V gave up 4 bases and J gave up 10 bases; unmatched junction bases: 3. This CDR3 has 13 residues. Researchers ran the PCR with 60 Vbeta and 13 Jbeta primers. The method was immunoSEQ multiplex PCR; TCRdb's version includes in-frame clones alone and lacks a portion of them. The sample yields about 98,000 clones, over 65% seen once. The clonotype originates from a man between 60 and 75 years old in good health and CMV-seropositive. Sequenced: PBMCs. The chain links TRBV6-1 to TRBJ2-5; 13 bases are shared with TRBD2. CDR3 DNA sequence: TGTGCCAGCAGTGGGACTAGCGGGGGTCTCCAGTACTTC. Amino acid sequence: CASSGTSGGLQYF.